The rows below give T cell receptor beta chains drawn from one sample of a study of cytomegalovirus exposure and HLA in healthy donors. Clones were sequenced by immunoSEQ multiplex PCR, and TCRdb holds only the in-frame ones, with some missing. The sample gives 140,000 or so clones, roughly 75% of which show up once; over 2.5% is in the top ten. Input material: PBMCs. The source is a female donor in good health and CMV-seronegative. CDR3s include the opening cysteine and the closing phenylalanine or tryptophan. The D gene is left open where the match is weak. Rows give clone size only sometimes, using once, few, many, or a class for an expanded clone.

D | size | J | V | CDR3 | DNA
NA | NA | TRBJ2-7 | TRBV7-9 | CSSVRDTYEQYF | TGTTCCAGCGTCCGGGACACCTACGAGCAGTACTTC
TRBD2 | NA | TRBJ2-4 | TRBV28 | CASSLGGIKNIQYF | TGTGCCAGCAGTTTGGGGGGGATCAAAAACATTCAGTACTTC
NA | NA | TRBJ1-2 | TRBV27 | CASSLSADYGYTF | TGTGCCAGCAGTTTATCGGCGGACTATGGCTACACCTTC
NA | few | TRBJ2-7 | TRBV6-4 | CASSGAGTFVNPYEQYF | TGTGCCAGCAGTGGCGCCGGGACATTCGTTAATCCCTACGAGCAGTACTTC
NA | few | TRBJ1-1 | TRBV6-5 | CASRLTVGNTEAFF | TGTGCCAGCAGACTAACGGTGGGGAACACTGAAGCTTTCTTT
NA | NA | TRBJ1-2 | TRBV9 | CASSVGSGGEGRGYTF | TGTGCCAGCAGCGTAGGGTCGGGGGGGGAAGGGAGAGGCTACACCTTC
TRBD2 | few | TRBJ2-1 | TRBV19 | CASSITSGENEQFF | TGTGCCAGTAGTATAACTAGCGGAGAGAATGAGCAGTTCTTC
NA | NA | TRBJ2-2 | TRBV7-3 | CASSLIRSANTGELFF | TGTGCCAGCAGCTTAATTCGGAGCGCGAACACCGGGGAGCTGTTTTTT
TRBD2 | once | TRBJ2-1 | TRBV5-1 | CASSSLPGGLSYNEQFF | TGCGCCAGCAGTTCCCTACCGGGAGGCCTCTCCTACAATGAGCAGTTCTTC
TRBD1 | NA | TRBJ2-3 | TRBV2 | CAILRGTVSTDTQYF | TGTGCCATACTTAGGGGGACAGTAAGCACAGATACGCAGTATTTT
NA | NA | TRBJ2-3 | TRBV28 | CASLVDGEGEQYF | TGTGCCAGCTTAGTAGACGGGGAGGGGGAGCAGTATTTT
TRBD2 | NA | TRBJ2-3 | TRBV29-1 | CSVEGLAVDLSTDTQYF | TGCAGCGTTGAAGGGCTAGCGGTAGACCTTAGCACAGATACGCAGTATTTT
NA | NA | TRBJ1-5 | TRBV28 | CASSLGTGNGNQPQHF | TGTGCCAGCAGTTTGGGAACAGGGAATGGCAATCAGCCCCAGCATTTT
NA | NA | TRBJ2-3 | TRBV9 | CASSVGQGRSTDTQYF | TGTGCCAGCAGCGTAGGGCAGGGGCGAAGCACAGATACGCAGTATTTT
NA | NA | TRBJ1-1 | TRBV9 | CASSVTEANTEAFF | TGTGCCAGCAGCGTAACGGAGGCGAACACTGAAGCTTTCTTT
NA | NA | TRBJ2-2 | TRBV30 | CACGGRSGTGELFF | TGTGCCTGCGGGGGACGTAGCGGCACCGGGGAGCTGTTTTTT
NA | NA | TRBJ2-6 | TRBV28 | CASSFLDRTEEETGANVLTF | TGTGCCAGCAGTTTTTTAGATAGGACCGAGGAGGAAACTGGGGCCAACGTCCTGACTTTC
NA | NA | TRBJ1-2 | TRBV5-1 | CASSLAGAGGYTF | TGCGCCAGCAGCTTGGCAGGGGCTGGAGGCTACACCTTC
TRBD1 | NA | TRBJ1-2 | TRBV9 | CASSVGQGTNYGYTF | TGTGCCAGCAGCGTAGGACAGGGGACGAACTATGGCTACACCTTC
TRBD2 | NA | TRBJ2-2 | TRBV9 | CASSNPGGLAGGPNTGELFF | TGTGCCAGCAGCAATCCGGGGGGACTAGCGGGGGGGCCGAACACCGGGGAGCTGTTTTTT
NA | NA | TRBJ1-6 | TRBV5-6 | CASSPAGEGRPPLHF | TGTGCCAGCAGCCCTGCGGGGGAGGGGAGGCCACCCCTCCACTTT
NA | NA | TRBJ1-2 | TRBV5-1 | CASSLDPGRDYGYTF | TGCGCCAGCAGCTTGGATCCAGGGAGGGACTATGGCTACACCTTC
TRBD2 | NA | TRBJ2-7 | TRBV27 | CASSPGGGPWSYEQYF | TGTGCCAGCAGCCCCGGGGGGGGGCCGTGGTCCTACGAGCAGTACTTC
NA | few | TRBJ2-5 | TRBV7-9 | CASSLVPSQETQYF | TGTGCCAGCAGCTTAGTTCCGTCCCAAGAGACCCAGTACTTC
NA | NA | TRBJ2-1 | TRBV29-1 | CSGSWDFSSRNEQFF | TGCAGCGGGAGCTGGGACTTCTCTTCAAGGAATGAGCAGTTCTTC
NA | NA | TRBJ2-3 | TRBV5-1 | CASSLQSGTRASTDTQYF | TGCGCCAGCAGCCTTCAGTCCGGGACTCGAGCTAGCACAGATACGCAGTATTTT
NA | NA | TRBJ1-1 | TRBV28 | CASSFYPADRNTEAFF | TGTGCCAGCAGTTTTTATCCAGCGGATAGGAACACTGAAGCTTTCTTT
NA | NA | TRBJ1-5 | TRBV7-9 | CSSSTSRGFEQPQHF | TGTTCCAGCAGCACCTCTAGGGGCTTCGAACAGCCCCAGCATTTT
TRBD2 | NA | TRBJ2-4 | TRBV7-2 | CASSFRTSGRRVGNIQYF | TGTGCCAGCAGCTTTCGGACTAGCGGGAGAAGGGTAGGAAACATTCAGTACTTC
NA | NA | TRBJ2-7 | TRBV5-1 | CASSFSREHEQYF | TGCGCCAGCAGCTTCAGCAGGGAACACGAGCAGTACTTC
TRBD1 | few | TRBJ1-1 | TRBV5-1 | CASTFGPPGGTEAFF | TGCGCCAGCACCTTTGGCCCCCCAGGGGGCACTGAAGCTTTCTTT
NA | NA | TRBJ1-1 | TRBV28 | CASSPWTSPNTEAFF | TGTGCCAGCAGCCCCTGGACAAGTCCTAACACTGAAGCTTTCTTT
TRBD1 | NA | TRBJ1-1 | TRBV5-1 | CASSQNRGNTEAFF | TGCGCCAGCAGCCAAAACAGGGGGAACACTGAAGCTTTCTTT
TRBD1 | NA | TRBJ1-5 | TRBV7-8 | CASSDTAGGAEQPQHF | TGTGCCAGCAGCGACACGGCAGGGGGCGCAGAACAGCCCCAGCATTTT
TRBD1 | once | TRBJ1-1 | TRBV6-1 | CASIGRGQENTEAFF | TGTGCCAGCATCGGTCGGGGACAGGAGAACACTGAAGCTTTCTTT
TRBD1 | NA | TRBJ2-7 | TRBV7-9 | CASSLTTGSGYEQYF | TGTGCCAGCAGCTTGACGACAGGGTCCGGCTACGAGCAGTACTTC
TRBD1 | NA | TRBJ1-5 | TRBV2 | CASIPDRGANQPQHF | TGTGCCAGCATTCCCGACAGGGGGGCCAATCAGCCCCAGCATTTT
NA | once | TRBJ2-2 | TRBV10-3 | CAIRSGDTGELFF | TGTGCCATCAGATCGGGGGACACCGGGGAGCTGTTTTTT
NA | NA | TRBJ1-3 | TRBV6-6 | CASILQGSGNTIYF | TGTGCCAGCATTCTACAGGGATCTGGAAACACCATATATTTT
NA | NA | TRBJ1-1 | TRBV19 | CASSLGGWRTEAFF | TGTGCCAGTAGTCTTGGCGGTTGGAGGACTGAAGCTTTCTTT
NA | NA | TRBJ2-6 | TRBV5-1 | CASSTGEASGANVLTF | TGCGCCAGCAGTACAGGGGAGGCTTCTGGGGCCAACGTCCTGACTTTC
NA | NA | TRBJ2-1 | TRBV28 | CASSLWLGGSYNEQFF | TGTGCCAGCAGTTTATGGTTGGGGGGCTCCTACAATGAGCAGTTCTTC
NA | NA | TRBJ1-2 | TRBV12-5 | CASGSSGLPDYGYTF | TGTGCTAGTGGTTCGTCGGGACTGCCAGACTATGGCTACACCTTC
TRBD2 | NA | TRBJ2-5 | TRBV7-7 | CASSINPGLAGETQYF | TGTGCTAGCAGCATAAACCCCGGACTAGCGGGGGAGACCCAGTACTTC
TRBD1 | few | TRBJ2-7 | TRBV11-3 | CASSQGQGDEQYF | TGTGCCAGTAGCCAAGGACAGGGGGATGAGCAGTACTTC
TRBD2 | NA | TRBJ2-1 | TRBV4-3 | CASSQAPSGSYNEQFF | TGCGCCAGCAGCCAAGCCCCTAGCGGCTCCTACAATGAGCAGTTCTTC
NA | few | TRBJ2-3 | TRBV5-6 | CASRYRADTQYF | TGTGCCAGCAGATATCGAGCAGATACGCAGTATTTT
NA | NA | TRBJ2-5 | TRBV9 | CASSAGLIETQYF | TGTGCCAGCAGCGCGGGACTGATTGAGACCCAGTACTTC
NA | few | TRBJ2-1 | TRBV19 | CASSIGLNEQFF | TGTGCCAGTAGTATAGGGCTCAATGAGCAGTTCTTC
NA | NA | TRBJ2-1 | TRBV6-1 | CASSELGARGEQFF | TGTGCCAGCAGTGAATTGGGGGCTAGAGGTGAGCAGTTCTTC
TRBD2 | NA | TRBJ2-1 | TRBV9 | CASSVGSSGANNEQFF | TGTGCCAGCAGCGTAGGAAGTAGCGGGGCAAACAATGAGCAGTTCTTC
NA | once | TRBJ1-6 | TRBV7-3 | CASSLGGRNSPLHF | TGTGCCAGCAGCTTGGGAGGCCGGAATTCACCCCTCCACTTT
TRBD2 | NA | TRBJ2-1 | TRBV28 | CASTGLAGGNEQFF | TGTGCCAGCACGGGGCTAGCGGGAGGCAATGAGCAGTTCTTC
NA | NA | TRBJ2-4 | TRBV29-1 | CSAEVGRMSIQYF | TGCAGCGCCGAGGTTGGCCGGATGAGCATTCAGTACTTC
TRBD1 | few | TRBJ1-1 | TRBV19 | CASSTGTASGNTEAFF | TGTGCCAGTAGTACCGGGACAGCTTCTGGGAACACTGAAGCTTTCTTT
TRBD2 | NA | TRBJ2-1 | TRBV15 | CATSRELAGYNEQFF | TGTGCCACCAGCAGAGAACTAGCGGGCTACAATGAGCAGTTCTTC